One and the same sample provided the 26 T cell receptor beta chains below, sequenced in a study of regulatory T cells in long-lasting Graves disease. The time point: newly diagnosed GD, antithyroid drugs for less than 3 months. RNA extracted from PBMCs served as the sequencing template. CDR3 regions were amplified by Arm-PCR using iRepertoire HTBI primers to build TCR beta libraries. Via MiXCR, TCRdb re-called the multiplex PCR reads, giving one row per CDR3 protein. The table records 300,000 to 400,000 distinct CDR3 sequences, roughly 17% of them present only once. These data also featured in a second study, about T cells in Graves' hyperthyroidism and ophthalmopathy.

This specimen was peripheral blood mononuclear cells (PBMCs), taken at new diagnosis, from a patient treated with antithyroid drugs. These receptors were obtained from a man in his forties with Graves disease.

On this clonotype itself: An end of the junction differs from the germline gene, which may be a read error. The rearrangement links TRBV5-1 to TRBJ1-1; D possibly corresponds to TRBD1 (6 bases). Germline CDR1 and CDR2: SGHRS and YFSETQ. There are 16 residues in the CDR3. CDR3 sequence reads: CASSLVAGAIAREAFF. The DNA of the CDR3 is TGCGCCAGCAGCTTGGTGGCGGGGGCAATCGCACGTGAAGCTTTCTTC. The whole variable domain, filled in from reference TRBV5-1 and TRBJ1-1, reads KAGVTQTPRYLIKTRGQQVTLSCSPISGHRSVSWYQQTPGQGLQFLFEYFSETQRNKGNFPGRFSGRQFSNSRSEMNVSTLELGDSALYLCASSLVAGAIAREAFFGQGTRLTVV.

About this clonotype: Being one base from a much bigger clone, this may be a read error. In nucleotides, the CDR3 is TGTGCCAGCAGTTATGCCAGGGGGCAAGATACGCAGTATTTT. It yields the protein CASSYARGQDTQYF. The V gene is TRBV6-2 or TRBV6-3, the J gene TRBJ2-3; 8 bases fit TRBD1. This CDR3 comprises 14 residues. In germline, CDR1 is MNHEY, CDR2 SVGEGT. The V and J ends lost 3 bases and 5 bases, in that order; junction bases with no gene match: 4.

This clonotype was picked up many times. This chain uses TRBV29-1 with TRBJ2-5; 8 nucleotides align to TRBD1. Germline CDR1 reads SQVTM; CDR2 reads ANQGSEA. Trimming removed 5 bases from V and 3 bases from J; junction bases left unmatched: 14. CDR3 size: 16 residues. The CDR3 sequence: CSVKGNRDRSKETQYF. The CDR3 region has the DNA TGCAGCGTTAAAGGTAACCGGGACAGGTCGAAAGAGACCCAGTACTTC.

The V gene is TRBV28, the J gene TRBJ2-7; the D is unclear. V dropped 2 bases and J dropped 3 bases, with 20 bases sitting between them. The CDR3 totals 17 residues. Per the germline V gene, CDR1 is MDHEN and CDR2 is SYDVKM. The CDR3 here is CASSLGSLANILYEQYF. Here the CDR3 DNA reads TGTGCCAGCAGTTTAGGATCTCTGGCTAATATTCTCTACGAGCAGTACTTC.

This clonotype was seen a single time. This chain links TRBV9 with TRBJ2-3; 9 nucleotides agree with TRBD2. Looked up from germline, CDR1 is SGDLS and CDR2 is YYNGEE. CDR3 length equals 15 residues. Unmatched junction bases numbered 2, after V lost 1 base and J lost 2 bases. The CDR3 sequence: CASSVTSGYTDTQYF. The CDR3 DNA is TGTGCCAGCAGCGTAACTAGCGGGTACACAGATACGCAGTATTTT.

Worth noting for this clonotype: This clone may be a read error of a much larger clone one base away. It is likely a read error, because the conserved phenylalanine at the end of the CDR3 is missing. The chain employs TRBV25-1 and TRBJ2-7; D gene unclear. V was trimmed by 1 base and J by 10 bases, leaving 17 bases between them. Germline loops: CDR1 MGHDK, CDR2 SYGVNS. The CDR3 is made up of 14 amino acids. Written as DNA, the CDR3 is TGTGCCAGCAGTGAATCTGGCAGTTTGTCGGCCCAGTACTCC. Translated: CASSESGSLSAQYS.

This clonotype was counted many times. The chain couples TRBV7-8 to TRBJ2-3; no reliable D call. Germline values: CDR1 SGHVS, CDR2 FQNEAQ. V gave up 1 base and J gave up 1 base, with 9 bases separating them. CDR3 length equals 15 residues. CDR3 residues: CASSLVLVGTDTQYF. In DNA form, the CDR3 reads TGTGCCAGCAGCTTAGTGCTGGTGGGCACAGATACGCAGTATTTT.

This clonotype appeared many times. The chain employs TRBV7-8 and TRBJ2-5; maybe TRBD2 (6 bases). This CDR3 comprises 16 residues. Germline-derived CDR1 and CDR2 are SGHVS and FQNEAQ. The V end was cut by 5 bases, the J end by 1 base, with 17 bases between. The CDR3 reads CASSAHRGLFQETQYF. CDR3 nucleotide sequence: TGTGCCAGCAGCGCCCACCGTGGACTATTCCAAGAGACCCAGTACTTC.

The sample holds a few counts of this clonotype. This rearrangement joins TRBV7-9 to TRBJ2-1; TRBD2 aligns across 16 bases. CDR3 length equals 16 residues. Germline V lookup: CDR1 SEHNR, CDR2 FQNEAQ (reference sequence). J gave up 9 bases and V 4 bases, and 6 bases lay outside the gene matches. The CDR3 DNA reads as TGTGCCAGCAGCTCCGGGACTAGCGGGGGGGCCGGTGAGCAGTTCTTC. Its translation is CASSSGTSGGAGEQFF.

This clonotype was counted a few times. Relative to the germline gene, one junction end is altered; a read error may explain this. In DNA form, the CDR3 reads TGTGCCAGCAGTGAAGCTCTGGGGGAGGATGAAAAACTGTCTTTT. This gives the protein CASSEALGEDEKLSF. This sequence joins TRBV6-1 and TRBJ1-4; D is possibly TRBD1 (5 bases). The CDR3 length is 15 residues. Germline V gene lookup returns CDR1 MNHNS and CDR2 SASEGT.

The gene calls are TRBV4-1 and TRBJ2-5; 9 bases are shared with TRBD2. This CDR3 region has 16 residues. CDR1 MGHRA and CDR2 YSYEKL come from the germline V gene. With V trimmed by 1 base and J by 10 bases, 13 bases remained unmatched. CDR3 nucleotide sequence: TGCGCCAGCAGCCAAGGACAGGGACTAGCTGGGTCGATCCAGTACTTC. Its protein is CASSQGQGLAGSIQYF.

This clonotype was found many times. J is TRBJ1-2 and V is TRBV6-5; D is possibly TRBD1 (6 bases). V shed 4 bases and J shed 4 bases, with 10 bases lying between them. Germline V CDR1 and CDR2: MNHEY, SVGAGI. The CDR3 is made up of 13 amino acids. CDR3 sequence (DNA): TGTGCCAGCAGTTGGGACACCTCCTATGGCTACACCTTC. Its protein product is CASSWDTSYGYTF.

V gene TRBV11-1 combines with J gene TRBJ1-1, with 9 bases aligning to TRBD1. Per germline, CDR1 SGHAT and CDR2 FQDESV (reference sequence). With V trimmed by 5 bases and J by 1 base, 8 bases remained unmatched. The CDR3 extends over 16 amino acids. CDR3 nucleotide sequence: TGTGCCAGCAGCCAACCGTACAGGGGGCCGAACACTGAAGCTTTCTTT. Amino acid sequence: CASSQPYRGPNTEAFF.

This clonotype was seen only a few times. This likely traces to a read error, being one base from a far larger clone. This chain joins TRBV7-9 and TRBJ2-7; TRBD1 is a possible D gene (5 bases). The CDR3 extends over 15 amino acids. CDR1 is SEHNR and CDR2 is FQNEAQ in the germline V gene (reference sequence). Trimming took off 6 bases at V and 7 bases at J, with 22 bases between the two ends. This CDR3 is CASRLPYEVDNEQYF. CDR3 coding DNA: TGTGCCAGCAGACTACCATATGAAGTGGACAATGAGCAGTACTTC.

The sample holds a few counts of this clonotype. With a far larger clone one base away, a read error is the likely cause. This chain's CDR3 is CASSAVTTEAFF. In nucleotides, the CDR3 is TGTGCCAGCAGCGCGGTAACCACTGAAGCTTTCTTT. The chain is built from TRBV7-9 and TRBJ1-1; D remains ambiguous. The germline gives CDR1 SEHNR, CDR2 FQNEAQ (reference sequence). The CDR3 has 12 amino acids. Trimming stripped 5 bases from V and 4 bases from J, with 8 bases between.

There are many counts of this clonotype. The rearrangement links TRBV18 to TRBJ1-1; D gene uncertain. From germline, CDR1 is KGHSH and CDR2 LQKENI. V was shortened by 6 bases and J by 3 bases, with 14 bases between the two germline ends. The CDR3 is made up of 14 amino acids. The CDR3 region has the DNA TGTGCCAGCTCTAGAGTGCCGGGCGACACTGAAGCTTTCTTT. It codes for CASSRVPGDTEAFF.

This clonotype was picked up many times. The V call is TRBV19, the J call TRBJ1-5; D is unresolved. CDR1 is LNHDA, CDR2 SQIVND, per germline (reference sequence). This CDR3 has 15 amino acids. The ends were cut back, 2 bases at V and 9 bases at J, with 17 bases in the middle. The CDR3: CASSIFRNEMWPQHF. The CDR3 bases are TGTGCCAGTAGTATATTTCGGAACGAAATGTGGCCCCAGCATTTT.

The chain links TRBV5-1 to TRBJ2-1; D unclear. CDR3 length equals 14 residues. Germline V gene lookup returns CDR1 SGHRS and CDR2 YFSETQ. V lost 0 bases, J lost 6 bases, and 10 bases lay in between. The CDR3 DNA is TGCGCCAGCAGCTTGGTGTCCAGTGCCAATGAGCAGTTCTTC. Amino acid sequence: CASSLVSSANEQFF.

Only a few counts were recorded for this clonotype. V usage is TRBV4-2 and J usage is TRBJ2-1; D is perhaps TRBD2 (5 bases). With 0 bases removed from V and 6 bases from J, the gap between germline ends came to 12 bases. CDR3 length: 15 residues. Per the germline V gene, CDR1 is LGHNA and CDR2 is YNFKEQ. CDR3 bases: TGTGCCAGCAGCCAAGATCGGCCTAGCTTCAATGAGCAGTTCTTC. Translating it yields CASSQDRPSFNEQFF.

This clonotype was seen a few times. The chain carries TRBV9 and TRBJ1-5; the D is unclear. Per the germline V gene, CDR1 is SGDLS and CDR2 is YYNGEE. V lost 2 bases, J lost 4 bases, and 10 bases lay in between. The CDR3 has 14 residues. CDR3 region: CASSVQPGNQPQHF. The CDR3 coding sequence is TGTGCCAGCAGCGTTCAACCCGGAAATCAGCCCCAGCATTTT.

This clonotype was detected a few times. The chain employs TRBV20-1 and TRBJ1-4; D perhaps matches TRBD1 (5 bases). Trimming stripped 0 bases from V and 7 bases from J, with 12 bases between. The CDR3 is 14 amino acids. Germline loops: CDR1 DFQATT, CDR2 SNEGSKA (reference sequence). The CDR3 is CSARDGREGEKLFF. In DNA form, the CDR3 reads TGCAGTGCTAGAGATGGCAGGGAGGGTGAAAAACTGTTTTTT.

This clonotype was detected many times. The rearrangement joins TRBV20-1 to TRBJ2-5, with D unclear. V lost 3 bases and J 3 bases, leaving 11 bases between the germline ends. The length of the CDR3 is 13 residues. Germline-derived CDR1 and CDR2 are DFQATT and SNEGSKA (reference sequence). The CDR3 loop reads CSASFQAKETQYF. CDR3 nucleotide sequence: TGCAGTGCTAGTTTTCAGGCGAAAGAGACCCAGTACTTC.

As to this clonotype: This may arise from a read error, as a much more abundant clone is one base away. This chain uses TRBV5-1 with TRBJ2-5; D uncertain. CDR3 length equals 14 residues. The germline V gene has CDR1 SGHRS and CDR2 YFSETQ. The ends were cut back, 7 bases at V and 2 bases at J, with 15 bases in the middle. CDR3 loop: CASGHLDPQETQYF. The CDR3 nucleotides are TGCGCCAGCGGCCACCTGGACCCTCAAGAGACCCAGTACTTC.

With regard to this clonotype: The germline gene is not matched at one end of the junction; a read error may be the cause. The CDR3 nucleotides read TGTGCCAGCAGTTACCTTGGGACAGCGAATGAAAAACTGGTTTTT. Translated, it gives CASSYLGTANEKLVF. The rearrangement links TRBV6-5 to TRBJ1-4; 7 positions match TRBD1. This CDR3 comprises 15 residues. CDR1 MNHEY and CDR2 SVGAGI come from the germline V gene.

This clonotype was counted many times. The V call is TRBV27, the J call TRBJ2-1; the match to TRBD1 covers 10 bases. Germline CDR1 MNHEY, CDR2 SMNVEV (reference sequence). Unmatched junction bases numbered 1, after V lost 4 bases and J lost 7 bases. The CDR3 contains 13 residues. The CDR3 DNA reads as TGTGCCAGCAGTTCGGACAGGGGGAATGAGCAGTTCTTC. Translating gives CASSSDRGNEQFF.

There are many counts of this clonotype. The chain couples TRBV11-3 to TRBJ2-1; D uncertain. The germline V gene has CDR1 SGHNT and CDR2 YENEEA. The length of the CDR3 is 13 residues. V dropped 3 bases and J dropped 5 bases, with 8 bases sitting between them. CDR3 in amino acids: CASSFAADNEQFF. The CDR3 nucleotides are TGTGCCAGCAGCTTCGCAGCCGACAATGAGCAGTTCTTC. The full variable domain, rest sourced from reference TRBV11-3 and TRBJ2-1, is EAGVVQSPRYKIIEKKQPVAFWCNPISGHNTLYWYLQNLGQGPELLIRYENEEAVDDSQLPKDRFSAERLKGVDSTLKIQPAELGDSAVYLCASSFAADNEQFFGPGTRLTVL.